The 27 T cell receptor beta chains given below trace back to one sample, sequenced in a study of shared clonotypes between healthy human individuals. Data came from immunoSEQ multiplex PCR; TCRdb stores just in-frame clones and leaves some out. The table records some 2 million clones, around 96% of them present only once. Terminally differentiated effector memory CD45RA+ cells were left out of the naive CD8 fraction, which was CD45RO-negative and positively selected for CCR7. Material for sequencing was naive CD8+ T cells sorted from blood. The receptors were gathered from a man aged 18 to 35 in good health.

The J gene is TRBJ2-7, the V gene TRBV27; the match to TRBD1 covers 7 bases. The J segment lost 1 base and the V segment lost 7 bases, leaving 13 bases of the junction unmatched. The CDR3 totals 16 residues. The germline V gene has CDR1 MNHEY and CDR2 SMNVEV (reference sequence). CDR3 coding DNA: TGTGCCAGCACCCCCTCGACGGGACAGCTTTCCTACGAGCAGTACTTC. As protein: CASTPSTGQLSYEQYF.

The gene calls are TRBV19 and TRBJ2-2; 9 bases agree with TRBD1. The CDR3 covers 15 residues. Trimming cost V 5 bases and J 6 bases; bases outside gene matches: 7. Germline V gene data show CDR1 as LNHDA and CDR2 as SQIVND (reference sequence). The CDR3 is CASSLNRGHAGELFF. Here the CDR3 DNA reads TGTGCCAGTAGTTTGAACAGGGGGCACGCCGGGGAGCTGTTTTTT.

This clone was seen once. The V call is TRBV6-5, the J call TRBJ1-1, with D possibly TRBD1 on 5 matching bases. The CDR3 covers 13 residues. Germline CDR1 MNHEY, CDR2 SVGAGI. V was pared by 5 bases and J by 2 bases, with 9 bases between. CDR3 in amino acids: CASSAGGNTEAFF. CDR3 DNA: TGTGCCAGCAGTGCCGGGGGAAACACTGAAGCTTTCTTT.

The rearrangement joins TRBV4-3 to TRBJ2-3; 8 nucleotides agree with TRBD2. V dropped 2 bases and J dropped 2; count of bases not matched to a gene: 6. Germline V gives CDR1 LGHNA, CDR2 YSLEER. The CDR3 contains 16 residues. The CDR3 DNA follows: TGCGCCAGCAGCCAACAAATAGCGGGACTCACAGATACGCAGTATTTT. This gives the protein CASSQQIAGLTDTQYF.

This clone showed up just a few times. V is TRBV4-2 and J is TRBJ2-5; a weak D match, TRBD2 (6 bases). Germline CDR1 is LGHNA and CDR2 is YNFKEQ. The CDR3 totals 15 residues. The V end was cut by 3 bases, the J end by 5 bases, with 16 bases between. The chain's CDR3 is CASSQVAGTGETQYF. CDR3 bases: TGTGCCAGCAGCCAGGTGGCGGGGACGGGGGAGACCCAGTACTTC.

The J gene is TRBJ2-6, the V gene TRBV30; D remains ambiguous. Germline CDR1 is GTSNPN and CDR2 is SVGIG (reference sequence). The CDR3 has 14 amino acids. The V gene lost 8 bases and the J gene lost 3 bases, with 14 bases spanning the gap. CDR3 in amino acids: CAQSVGVGANVLTF. The CDR3 bases are TGTGCCCAAAGTGTTGGGGTTGGGGCCAACGTCCTGACTTTC.

V usage is TRBV7-9 and J usage is TRBJ2-7; 12 positions agree with TRBD2. Losses at the gene ends were 5 bases for V and 3 bases for J; bases not matched to a gene: 5. Germline V lookup: CDR1 SEHNR, CDR2 FQNEAQ (reference sequence). This CDR3 region has 15 residues. The CDR3 DNA reads as TGTGCCAGCAGCCCTCGACTAGCGGGAGACTACGAGCAGTACTTC. Its translation: CASSPRLAGDYEQYF.

The rearrangement joins TRBV4-1 to TRBJ2-3; D is perhaps TRBD2 (5 bases). CDR3 length: 16 amino acids. Trimming left V 0 bases short and J 1 base short, with 11 bases between. Germline loops: CDR1 MGHRA, CDR2 YSYEKL. CDR3 sequence: CASSQEVAGGTDTQYF. The CDR3 bases are TGCGCCAGCAGCCAAGAGGTCGCGGGCGGCACAGATACGCAGTATTTT.

This clone was seen just once. This sequence joins TRBV5-1 and TRBJ2-3, with D unclear. The V gene's germline CDR1 is SGHRS and CDR2 YFSETQ. Between the trimmed V and J ends, which lost 4 bases and 3 bases, there was a span of 15 bases. The CDR3 runs to 15 residues. The CDR3 DNA follows: TGCGCCAGCAGCCCGTGGGGTAGTCGAACAGATACGCAGTATTTT. Encoded protein: CASSPWGSRTDTQYF.

The chain carries TRBV29-1 and TRBJ2-2; 9 positions match TRBD1. Losses at the gene ends were 6 bases for V and 3 bases for J; bases not matched to a gene: 5. The CDR3 has 14 residues. In germline, CDR1 is SQVTM, CDR2 ANQGSEA. Here the CDR3 reads CSVRQGEYTGELFF. The CDR3 DNA reads as TGCAGCGTCCGACAGGGGGAGTACACCGGGGAGCTGTTTTTT.

Only one count was recorded for this clone. This chain connects TRBV9 to TRBJ1-6, with D maybe TRBD1 (6 bases). CDR1 is SGDLS, CDR2 YYNGEE, per germline. Trimming removed 3 bases at V and 10 bases at J, with 14 bases between. This CDR3 has 14 residues. CDR3 bases: TGTGCCAGCAGCGGCGACCAGGGGTACTCACCCCTCCACTTT. Amino acid sequence: CASSGDQGYSPLHF.

Of note for this clone: The same CDR3 is also encoded by other DNA sequences in this sample. V is TRBV7-9 and J is TRBJ1-1; D is ambiguous. The CDR3 length is 12 residues. Trimming left V 5 bases short and J 2 bases short, with 6 bases between. Germline assignment: CDR1 SEHNR and CDR2 FQNEAQ (reference sequence). In nucleotides, the CDR3 is TGTGCCAGCAGCCAAGGAAACACTGAAGCTTTCTTT. Translation gives CASSQGNTEAFF.

This rearrangement joins TRBV13 to TRBJ1-1, with D possibly TRBD1 on 5 matching bases. The length of the CDR3 is 14 residues. V was cut by 3 bases and J by 5 bases, with 13 bases left in between. The germline V gene encodes CDR1 PRHDT and CDR2 FYEKMQ (reference sequence). The CDR3 loop reads CASSFHLRGTEAFF. For the CDR3, the DNA is TGTGCCAGCAGCTTTCACCTACGGGGGACTGAAGCTTTCTTT.

The rearrangement links TRBV7-9 to TRBJ1-5; no firm D call. Germline V lookup: CDR1 SEHNR, CDR2 FQNEAQ (reference sequence). The V gene lost 0 bases and the J gene lost 5 bases, with 8 bases spanning the gap. This CDR3 is 14 amino acids long. The chain's CDR3 is CASSLAISDQPQHF. The CDR3 coding sequence is TGTGCCAGCAGCTTAGCGATTTCGGATCAGCCCCAGCATTTT. Full variable domain (remainder filled in from reference TRBV7-9 and TRBJ1-5): DTGVSQNPRHKITKRGQNVTFRCDPISEHNRLYWYRQTLGQGPEFLTYFQNEAQLEKSRLLSDRFSAERPKGSFSTLEIQRTEQGDSAMYLCASSLAISDQPQHFGDGTRLSIL.

A single count supports this clone. The chain recombines TRBV7-9 with TRBJ2-3; the D gene is possibly TRBD2 (6 bases). Trimming stripped 2 bases from V and 2 bases from J, with 14 bases between. The CDR3 has 16 amino acids. CDR1 is SEHNR and CDR2 is FQNEAQ in the germline V gene (reference sequence). The CDR3 nucleotides read TGTGCCAGCAGCTTAAAGGTAGCGGAGCCCACAGATACGCAGTATTTT. Translated: CASSLKVAEPTDTQYF.

The V and J genes are TRBV28 and TRBJ2-1; D is uncertain. Trimming removed 3 bases at V and 10 bases at J, with 16 bases between. Germline-derived CDR1 and CDR2 are MDHEN and SYDVKM. The CDR3 totals 14 residues. CDR3 protein: CASSLSLYGKEQFF. The DNA for the CDR3 is TGTGCCAGCAGTTTGTCACTCTATGGGAAGGAGCAGTTCTTC. Combining the CDR3 with reference TRBV28 and TRBJ2-1 gives the whole variable domain DVKVTQSSRYLVKRTGEKVFLECVQDMDHENMFWYRQDPGLGLRLIYFSYDVKMKEKGDIPEGYSVSREKKERFSLILESASTNQTSMYLCASSLSLYGKEQFFGPGTRLTVL.

The chain uses TRBV6-4 and TRBJ2-1; 10 bases are a match to TRBD2. The CDR3 length is 14 residues. Looked up from germline, CDR1 is MRHNA and CDR2 is SNTAGT. J lost 3 bases, V lost 6 bases, and 2 bases had no gene match. The DNA for the CDR3 is TGTGCCAGCAGGCCTAGCGGGAGCTACAATGAGCAGTTCTTC. This gives the protein CASRPSGSYNEQFF.

This rearrangement joins TRBV19 to TRBJ2-1; a weak D match, TRBD1 (5 bases). The germline V gene has CDR1 LNHDA and CDR2 SQIVND (reference sequence). V lost 1 base, J lost 5 bases, and 12 bases lay in between. This CDR3 is 15 amino acids long. The CDR3 loop is CASSIVDSYNNEQFF. The CDR3 coding sequence is TGTGCCAGTAGTATAGTCGACAGCTACAACAATGAGCAGTTCTTC.

The V call is TRBV29-1, the J call TRBJ1-1; TRBD1 might be the D (6 bases). The germline gives CDR1 SQVTM, CDR2 ANQGSEA. Trimming cost V 0 bases and J 0 bases, with 11 bases left between them. The CDR3 sequence is 15 residues long. The CDR3 loop reads CSVEEPDRLNTEAFF. The CDR3 DNA reads as TGCAGCGTTGAAGAACCCGACAGGTTGAACACTGAAGCTTTCTTT.

The chain is built from TRBV2 and TRBJ2-5; D possibly matches TRBD1 or TRBD2 (5 bases each). CDR1 and CDR2 from the germline V gene are SNHLY and FYNNEI. V gave up 6 bases and J gave up 7 bases, with 21 bases separating them. This CDR3 is 15 amino acids long. This CDR3 is CASRPSRDQRVTQYF. The CDR3 DNA sequence: TGTGCCAGCAGACCATCCCGGGACCAAAGGGTGACCCAGTACTTC.

The J gene is TRBJ1-1, the V gene TRBV19, with a weak D call TRBD1 (5 bases). The V end lost 0 bases, the J end lost 1 base, and 12 bases lay between the germline ends. The CDR3 totals 16 residues. Germline assignment: CDR1 LNHDA and CDR2 SQIVND (reference sequence). The CDR3 DNA reads as TGTGCCAGTAGTATAGATTGGGAGACAGCGAACACTGAAGCTTTCTTT. Translation gives CASSIDWETANTEAFF. The whole variable domain, filled in from reference TRBV19 and TRBJ1-1, reads DGGITQSPKYLFRKEGQNVTLSCEQNLNHDAMYWYRQDPGQGLRLIYYSQIVNDFQKGDIAEGYSVSREKKESFPLTVTSAQKNPTAFYLCASSIDWETANTEAFFGQGTRLTVV.

The chain uses TRBV6-5 and TRBJ2-6; D unresolved. Germline V gene sequence: CDR1 MNHEY, CDR2 SVGAGI. Between the trimmed V and J ends, which lost 4 bases and 0 bases, there was a span of 7 bases. The CDR3 sequence is 15 residues long. CDR3 sequence reads: CASSFHYSGANVLTF. CDR3 nucleotide sequence: TGTGCCAGCAGTTTTCATTACTCTGGGGCCAACGTCCTGACTTTC.

The rearrangement joins TRBV18 to TRBJ1-4, with TRBD1 matching over 8 bases. Germline V CDR1 and CDR2: KGHSH, LQKENI. The V gene end was trimmed by 5 bases and the J gene end by 5 bases; junction bases not matched to a gene: 7. The CDR3 is 15 amino acids. CDR3: CASSDTGGANEKLFF. In DNA, the CDR3 is TGTGCCAGCTCAGACACAGGGGGAGCCAATGAAAAACTGTTTTTT.

The chain couples TRBV19 to TRBJ2-2; 9 bases line up with TRBD2. The V gene's germline CDR1 is LNHDA and CDR2 SQIVND (reference sequence). The CDR3 sequence is 13 residues long. V shed 8 bases, J shed 5 bases, and the junction held 3 bases outside the gene matches. The CDR3 sequence is CASFSGGTGELFF. The CDR3 nucleotides are TGTGCCAGTTTTAGCGGGGGTACCGGGGAGCTGTTTTTT.

The gene calls are TRBV10-3 and TRBJ2-7; TRBD1 matches 10 bases. CDR3 length: 12 residues. Losses at the gene ends were 11 bases for V and 3 bases for J; bases not matched to a gene: 4. CDR1 is ENHRY, CDR2 SYGVKD, per germline. CDR3 amino acids: CAAWDRGYEQYF. The DNA of the CDR3 is TGTGCCGCTTGGGACAGGGGCTACGAGCAGTACTTC.

The chain joins TRBV29-1 to TRBJ2-1; unclear D gene. CDR3 size: 12 residues. The germline V gene has CDR1 SQVTM and CDR2 ANQGSEA. Between the trimmed V and J ends, which lost 1 base and 5 bases, there was a span of 6 bases. CDR3 protein: CSVEARDNEQFF. The CDR3 DNA sequence: TGCAGCGTTGAAGCCAGAGACAATGAGCAGTTCTTC.

This rearrangement joins TRBV7-9 to TRBJ2-2; D not resolved. The CDR3 is 14 residues long. The V and J ends lost 4 bases and 6 bases respectively, with 12 bases between them. CDR1 SEHNR and CDR2 FQNEAQ come from the germline V gene (reference sequence). CDR3 residues: CASSSTHMAGELFF. CDR3 bases: TGTGCCAGCAGCTCAACGCACATGGCCGGGGAGCTGTTTTTT.